These 5 T cell receptor beta chains were all obtained from the same sample, sequenced in a study of T cell responses to AZD1222 COVID-19 vaccine (dated by TCRdb to about 2021). Explained via the paper, the time point label denotes: baseline before first vaccination. The treatment or condition label on this specimen signifies: meningococcal conjugate vaccine given as trial control. The library relied on the immunoSEQ multiplex PCR assay. Imported from immuneACCESS, the table was reduced by TCRdb to in-frame sequences with V and J called. These copies leave out some clones; in studies compared against another copy, an unresolved V gene accounts for under half, and the cause of the remainder is not known. This sample gives some 50,000 clones in total; approximately 80% of them show up just once. 20% of the sample comes from the top ten. The specimen comprised peripheral blood, sampled on day 0 of MenACWY control vaccination. The receptors stem from an adult in good health.

The chain couples TRBV2 to TRBJ1-1; D not certain. The V end lost 7 bases, the J end lost 1 base, and 16 bases lay between the germline ends. Germline values: CDR1 SNHLY, CDR2 FYNNEI. The CDR3 consists of 15 residues. CDR3 loop: CASTLGVIKNTEAFF. The CDR3 DNA is TGTGCCAGCACCCTGGGTGTCATTAAGAACACTGAAGCTTTCTTT.

The chain has TRBV24-1 and TRBJ1-2, with D uncertain. The CDR3 totals 15 residues. Germline CDR1 and CDR2: KGHDR and SFDVKD. Deletions cut 3 bases from V and 4 bases from J, with 14 bases between. CDR3 sequence: CATSDPTHPGYGYTF. In DNA form, the CDR3 reads TGTGCCACCAGTGATCCGACCCACCCCGGCTATGGCTACACCTTC.

The chain combines TRBV2 with TRBJ1-5, with D tentatively TRBD1 (5 bases). Germline V gene sequence: CDR1 SNHLY, CDR2 FYNNEI. The V end was cut by 7 bases, the J end by 6 bases, with 16 bases between. The CDR3 covers 14 residues. For the CDR3, the DNA is TGTGCCAGCAATTTTGGGACTTCGAGTCAGCCCCAGCATTTT. This encodes CASNFGTSSQPQHF.

The rearrangement joins TRBV7-6 to TRBJ2-1; 7 nucleotides align to TRBD2. The germline gives CDR1 SGHVS, CDR2 FNYEAQ. J lost 2 bases, V lost 1 base, and 5 bases had no gene match. The CDR3 has 16 residues. CDR3 in DNA: TGTGCCAGCAGCTTAGTGAGCGGGAACACCTACAATGAGCAGTTCTTC. Amino acid sequence: CASSLVSGNTYNEQFF.

The CDR3 nucleotides are TGTGCCAGCAGTTCCCCGGGACAGGGTTACGATCAGCCCCAGCATTTT. It is translated as CASSSPGQGYDQPQHF. This chain joins TRBV28 and TRBJ1-5; TRBD1 agrees at 9 bases. V lost 4 bases to trimming and J lost 5 bases; unmatched junction nucleotides: 9. CDR3 size: 16 residues. CDR1 is MDHEN and CDR2 is SYDVKM in the germline V gene.